This T cell receptor (beta chain) was sequenced in a study of blood T cells in healthy people across ages. The V segment lost 5 bases and the J segment 4 bases; nucleotides outside the gene matches: 5. CDR1 is SGHTA and CDR2 is FQGNSA in the germline V gene. The CDR3 is made up of 16 amino acids. Findings and limits, study-wide: Nothing was known about donor CMV status, and this possibly confounded expanded clonotype changes.

Worth noting for this clonotype: Its antigen is unidentified.

PCR was performed a second time for roughly 6 to 12 cycles using a sample-barcoded 5' primer and a J-beta primer mix. One entry per CDR3 protein, called by TCRdb with MiXCR from the 5' RACE reads. Among 730,000 or so distinct CDR3 sequences, around 43% were seen once, and the ten largest hold 25% to 30%. V gene TRBV7-2 combines with J gene TRBJ2-2; 12 bases map to TRBD2. The sequence came from a man older than 75 in good health. What was sequenced was blood. The CDR3 DNA follows: TGTGCCAGCAGCCCCGGACTAGCGGGACTCACCGGGGAGCTGTTTTTT. Its protein is CASSPGLAGLTGELFF. The full variable domain, rest sourced from reference TRBV7-2 and TRBJ2-2, is GAGVSQSPSNKVTEKGKDVELRCDPISGHTALYWYRQSLGQGLEFLIYFQGNSAPDKSGLPSDRFSAERTGGSVSTLTIQRTQQEDSAVYLCASSPGLAGLTGELFFGEGSRLTVL.